What follows are 14 T cell receptor beta chains derived from one specimen sequenced in a study of T cell changes during pregnancy in multiple sclerosis. Assay used: immunoSEQ multiplex PCR; TCRdb lists only in-frame clones, some missing. The table lists 93,000 or so clones, 80% to 95% of them singletons. Sequenced here: peripheral blood, sampled before pregnancy. Source of these receptors: a female donor with multiple sclerosis, enrolled in a pregnancy study.

The chain employs TRBV20-1 and TRBJ1-1, with D maybe TRBD1 (6 bases). Germline V gene sequence: CDR1 DFQATT, CDR2 SNEGSKA (reference sequence). The CDR3 has 10 amino acids. The V end lost 6 bases, the J end lost 8 bases, and 10 bases lay between the germline ends. CDR3 in amino acids: CSASTGEAFF. The CDR3 nucleotides are TGCAGTGCCAGTACAGGGGAAGCTTTCTTT.

The chain joins TRBV14 to TRBJ2-7; D is uncertain. With 1 base removed from V and 6 bases from J, the gap between germline ends came to 13 bases. The CDR3 length is 14 residues. Germline CDR1 SGHDN, CDR2 FVKESK. The CDR3 spells CASSQGQVAVEQYF. Here the CDR3 DNA reads TGTGCCAGCAGCCAAGGTCAGGTGGCAGTCGAGCAGTACTTC.

The chain uses TRBV7-6 and TRBJ2-2, with D possibly TRBD2 on 5 matching bases. CDR1 and CDR2 from the germline V gene are SGHVS and FNYEAQ. CDR3 length equals 14 residues. V lost 3 bases, J lost 5 bases, and 10 bases lay in between. The CDR3 DNA reads as TGTGCCAGCAGCTTTGGAGAGCGGACCGGGGAGCTGTTTTTT. Amino acid sequence: CASSFGERTGELFF.

The rearrangement joins TRBV4-1 to TRBJ1-1, with D perhaps TRBD1 (6 bases). V was clipped by 3 bases and J by 3 bases, with 8 bases between them. This CDR3 spans 13 amino acids. CDR1 and CDR2 from the germline V gene are MGHRA and YSYEKL. CDR3 residues: CASSHGGHTEAFF. The CDR3 nucleotides are TGCGCCAGCAGCCACGGGGGGCACACTGAAGCTTTCTTT.

The chain carries TRBV9 and TRBJ2-3; TRBD2 aligns across 11 bases. The CDR3 sequence is 16 residues long. In germline, CDR1 is SGDLS, CDR2 YYNGEE. Germline trimming cut 0 bases from V and 9 bases from J; bases unmatched to any gene: 9. The CDR3 loop is CASSVGASGGIGTQYF. The CDR3 DNA is TGTGCCAGCAGCGTAGGGGCTAGCGGGGGGATTGGGACGCAGTATTTT.

This chain joins TRBV5-4 and TRBJ1-2; D not resolved. Trimming took 10 bases from V and 4 from J, leaving 23 bases between them. Germline V CDR1 and CDR2: SGHNT, YYREEE (reference sequence). This CDR3 comprises 15 residues. Written as DNA, the CDR3 is TGTGCCTTCTTCATGCCCCAACAGACCAGCTATGGCTACACCTTC. It specifies CAFFMPQQTSYGYTF.

The chain carries TRBV19 and TRBJ2-7, with 7 bases fitting TRBD1. V shed 0 bases, J shed 1 base, and the junction held 3 bases outside the gene matches. Germline-derived CDR1 and CDR2 are LNHDA and SQIVND (reference sequence). The CDR3 has 15 amino acids. The CDR3 loop is CASSIDGTESYEQYF. In nucleotides, the CDR3 is TGTGCCAGTAGTATAGATGGGACAGAGTCCTACGAGCAGTACTTC.

In DNA form, the CDR3 reads TGTGCCAGCAGTCCCTCGACAGGGACCAACGAGCAGTACTTC. Its translation: CASSPSTGTNEQYF. The chain links TRBV28 to TRBJ2-7; 7 nucleotides agree with TRBD1. The germline V gene has CDR1 MDHEN and CDR2 SYDVKM. The trim removed 5 bases at V and 5 bases at J, leaving 9 bases unmatched. This CDR3 comprises 14 residues.

The rearrangement links TRBV29-1 to TRBJ2-7; TRBD2 matches 9 bases. CDR1 is SQVTM, CDR2 ANQGSEA, per germline. The CDR3 is made up of 14 amino acids. V lost 4 bases and J lost 5; bases outside the gene matches: 9. CDR3 DNA sequence: TGCAGCGTTGGAGGGGCGGGGGGGCTGGACGAGCAGTACTTC. Translation gives CSVGGAGGLDEQYF.

This clone has a handful of counts. The chain has TRBV7-3 and TRBJ2-7; no clear D gene. CDR1 is SGHTA and CDR2 is FQGTGA in the germline V gene. This CDR3 has 14 residues. The V end lost 1 base, the J end lost 2 bases, and 9 bases lay between the germline ends. The DNA of the CDR3 is TGTGCCAGCAGCTTAATGGCAGGTCCCTACGAGCAGTACTTC. Residues: CASSLMAGPYEQYF.

V and J are TRBV5-6 and TRBJ2-3, with D unresolved. The V end lost 4 bases, the J end lost 4 bases, and 13 bases lay between the germline ends. Germline V gives CDR1 SGHDT, CDR2 YYEEEE. CDR3 length equals 14 residues. The CDR3 DNA reads TGTGCCAGCAGCCTGACCCTGCTAGCAGATACGCAGTATTTT. It is translated as CASSLTLLADTQYF.

There are a few counts of this clone. The gene calls are TRBV5-1 and TRBJ1-2; no clear D. V lost 3 bases to trimming and J lost 5 bases, with 5 bases between them. The CDR3 is made up of 11 amino acids. Per germline, CDR1 SGHRS and CDR2 YFSETQ. As DNA, the CDR3 is TGCGCCAGCAGCTCCAGTTATGGCTACACCTTC. This encodes CASSSSYGYTF.

The chain combines TRBV29-1 with TRBJ2-1; 9 bases map to TRBD2. V trimming: 4 bases; J trimming: 9 bases; junction bases outside the gene matches: 4. The CDR3 contains 12 residues. CDR1 and CDR2 (germline): SQVTM, ANQGSEA. CDR3: CSVASGTGEQFF. Written as DNA, the CDR3 is TGCAGCGTTGCTAGCGGGACGGGTGAGCAGTTCTTC.

The chain uses TRBV30 and TRBJ1-6, with TRBD1 as a possible D gene (5 bases). The germline V gene has CDR1 GTSNPN and CDR2 SVGIG (reference sequence). This CDR3 comprises 13 residues. Trimming shortened V by 3 bases and J by 7 bases, and 10 bases separated the two germline ends. The CDR3 region has the DNA TGTGCCTGGAGGGGGACTGAAAATTCACCCCTCCACTTT. Translating it yields CAWRGTENSPLHF.